Listed here are 12 T cell receptor beta chains from one sample, sequenced in a study of cytomegalovirus exposure and HLA in healthy donors. This PCR relied on a set of 60 Vbeta primers and 13 Jbeta primers. Profiled with immunoSEQ multiplex PCR; TCRdb holds only in-frame clones, not every one. The sample has 100,000 to 150,000 clones, around 72% seen once. What was sequenced was PBMCs. The receptor source for this set is a man aged 30-40 years in good health and CMV-seronegative.

The chain recombines TRBV4-2 with TRBJ2-5; D might be TRBD2 (5 bases). The CDR3 is 16 amino acids. From germline, CDR1 is LGHNA and CDR2 YNFKEQ. V was trimmed by 0 bases and J by 2 bases, leaving 13 bases between them. The CDR3 loop reads CASSQESRTGQETQYF. The CDR3 DNA sequence: TGTGCCAGCAGCCAAGAATCACGGACTGGACAAGAGACCCAGTACTTC.

The chain links TRBV7-3 to TRBJ2-3, with 9 bases matching TRBD2. With 5 bases clipped from V and 1 base from J, the junction kept 10 bases outside the gene matches. Looked up from germline, CDR1 is SGHTA and CDR2 is FQGTGA. The CDR3 runs to 17 residues. CDR3 nucleotide sequence: TGTGCCAGCAGCGAAAGGCGGTTAGCGGGGGGCACAGATACGCAGTATTTT. The encoded protein is CASSERRLAGGTDTQYF.

The sample holds a few counts of this clone. The V call is TRBV6-1, the J call TRBJ2-1; 10 bases are shared with TRBD2. V lost 2 bases to trimming and J lost 4 bases; unmatched junction nucleotides: 8. CDR3 length equals 17 residues. Germline V gives CDR1 MNHNS, CDR2 SASEGT. In DNA, the CDR3 is TGTGCCAGCAGTGAACTTCCAACTAGCGGGACATACAATGAGCAGTTCTTC. As protein: CASSELPTSGTYNEQFF.

The CDR3 sequence is CASSAGGEQYF. The CDR3 DNA follows: TGTGCCAGCAGCGCGGGGGGGGAGCAGTACTTC. This chain joins TRBV9 and TRBJ2-5; 8 nucleotides agree with TRBD2. The CDR3 sequence is 11 residues long. With V trimmed by 3 bases and J by 11 bases, 3 bases remained unmatched. CDR1 is SGDLS, CDR2 YYNGEE, per germline.

The chain employs TRBV27 and TRBJ2-6, with D perhaps TRBD1 (5 bases). The germline V and J ends were trimmed by 8 bases and 3 bases, with 11 bases remaining between them. The CDR3 spans 14 residues. The V gene's germline CDR1 is MNHEY and CDR2 SMNVEV (reference sequence). CDR3 protein: CASARVGGANVLTF. The CDR3 nucleotides read TGTGCCAGCGCCAGGGTTGGTGGGGCCAACGTCCTGACTTTC.

This chain links TRBV4-1 with TRBJ1-4; D is unclear. The CDR3 is 15 amino acids. V was pared by 3 bases and J by 4 bases, with 12 bases between. Per germline, CDR1 MGHRA and CDR2 YSYEKL. CDR3 DNA: TGCGCCAGCAGCCACGCCAGGCCTTATAATGAAAAACTGTTTTTT. This codes for CASSHARPYNEKLFF.

This rearrangement joins TRBV6-6 to TRBJ1-6, with a weak D call TRBD1 (5 bases). This CDR3 has 14 residues. Looked up from germline, CDR1 is MNHNY and CDR2 is SVGAGI (reference sequence). V gave up 8 bases and J gave up 5 bases, with 13 bases separating them. The DNA of the CDR3 is TGTGCCAGCCGGGGGGGTTTAGATAATTCACCCCTCCACTTT. Translating gives CASRGGLDNSPLHF.

The chain links TRBV5-6 to TRBJ1-5, with D unclear. The CDR3 loop spans 13 amino acids. The germline V and J ends were trimmed by 4 bases and 6 bases, with 11 bases remaining between them. Germline V gene sequence: CDR1 SGHDT, CDR2 YYEEEE. CDR3: CASSPGYGQPQHF. The CDR3 DNA is TGTGCCAGCAGCCCGGGATACGGTCAGCCCCAGCATTTT. Complete variable domain (other parts from reference TRBV5-6 and TRBJ1-5): DAGVTQSPTHLIKTRGQQVTLRCSPKSGHDTVSWYQQALGQGPQFIFQYYEEEERQRGNFPDRFSGHQFPNYSSELNVNALLLGDSALYLCASSPGYGQPQHFGDGTRLSIL.

The chain recombines TRBV6-5 with TRBJ1-2; 7 bases match TRBD1. The CDR3 loop spans 15 amino acids. Germline V gives CDR1 MNHEY, CDR2 SVGAGI. V shed 4 bases and J 2 bases; nucleotides not matched to a gene: 7. The CDR3 nucleotides read TGTGCCAGCAGTTCAGGGACAGCGCCCAACTATGGCTACACCTTC. As protein: CASSSGTAPNYGYTF.

This CDR3 is CARDREVVGANVLTF. The CDR3 coding sequence is TGTGCCAGGGACAGGGAGGTAGTAGGGGCCAACGTCCTGACTTTC. V usage is TRBV2 and J usage is TRBJ2-6; 8 nucleotides align to TRBD1. CDR3 length: 15 residues. CDR1 SNHLY and CDR2 FYNNEI come from the germline V gene. J lost 4 bases, V lost 9 bases, and 8 bases had no gene match.

This clone was counted between two and nine times. This rearrangement joins TRBV4-2 to TRBJ2-5; 13 nucleotides agree with TRBD2. Germline CDR1 is LGHNA and CDR2 is YNFKEQ. V was clipped by 3 bases and J by 2 bases; unmatched bases: 3. The CDR3 extends over 16 amino acids. The CDR3: CASSHPGLAGQETQYF. The CDR3 nucleotides are TGTGCCAGCAGCCATCCGGGACTAGCGGGGCAAGAGACCCAGTACTTC.

The V call is TRBV14, the J call TRBJ2-2; 9 bases line up with TRBD2. Germline-derived CDR1 and CDR2 are SGHDN and FVKESK. The CDR3 consists of 19 residues. V lost 4 bases and J lost 1; bases outside the gene matches: 13. CDR3 in DNA: TGTGCCAGCAGCCCCTTGGGCCCTAGCGGGGCTTGGAACACCGGGGAGCTGTTTTTT. Translating it yields CASSPLGPSGAWNTGELFF.